This passage covers 3 T cell receptor beta chains from one sample sequenced in a study of control samples from healthy donors and cancer patients. Assay used: immunoSEQ multiplex PCR; TCRdb lists only in-frame clones, some missing. The table has some 200,000 clones, roughly 91% seen once; the top ten hold about 1.6%. Specimen: blood. The receptors shown here come from a young man in good health.

The genes are TRBV24-1 and TRBJ1-1; D not resolved. Germline lookup yields CDR1 KGHDR and CDR2 SFDVKD. There are 12 residues in the CDR3. Trimming took off 4 bases at V and 6 bases at J, with 8 bases between the two ends. Here the CDR3 reads CATSDSSAEAFF. Here the CDR3 DNA reads TGTGCCACCAGTGACTCCTCAGCTGAAGCTTTCTTT.

The chain combines TRBV7-9 with TRBJ2-7; TRBD1 agrees at 9 bases. J was trimmed by 5 bases and V by 1 base; bases with no gene match: 6. CDR1 and CDR2 from the germline V gene are SEHNR and FQNEAQ (reference sequence). CDR3 length: 15 residues. In DNA form, the CDR3 reads TGTGCCAGCAGCTTAGGGTACTGGACAGGGGACGAGCAGTACTTC. Amino acids: CASSLGYWTGDEQYF.

V and J are TRBV6-2 or TRBV6-3 and TRBJ2-1; 11 bases agree with TRBD2. This CDR3 region has 15 residues. V shed 0 bases and J 9 bases; nucleotides not matched to a gene: 4. Germline assignment: CDR1 MNHEY and CDR2 SVGEGT. CDR3 protein: CASSYSLAGGGEQFF. CDR3 coding DNA: TGTGCCAGCAGTTACTCGCTAGCGGGGGGAGGTGAGCAGTTCTTC.